This T cell receptor beta chain emerged from a study of cytomegalovirus exposure and HLA in healthy donors (TCRdb year 2017). About the full investigation: According to an earlier analysis of several hundred of the donors, about 190 million T cells yielded 95 million to 140 million unique TCR beta sequences and about 300 Gb of sequence data. Approximately 330 gigabases of sequencing data and around 90 million unique TCR sequences made up an early release that covered fewer than 650 HLA-typed donors. Of the roughly 390 genotyped donors, 81% were placed in the genetic ancestry cluster associated with self-reported Caucasian donors. The study aimed to test whether cataloging public T cell receptors could reveal signatures of past pathogen exposure. The T cell repertoires of 666 subjects were profiled by immunosequencing and related to cytomegalovirus serostatus. A separate validation cohort of 100 to 150 different subjects was used in addition to the approximately 640-subject first cohort. To predict cytomegalovirus infection status, the study brought together high-throughput TCR immunosequencing, statistical association of individual TCRs with disease status, and machine learning. In a later analysis, previously published TCR beta repertoires from 666 donors were re-analyzed and high-resolution HLA genotyping was added so that TCR occurrence patterns could be studied. Rather than using new phenotypic data, the later analysis identified candidate immune exposures from TCR beta sequences and from how often those sequences occurred across donors. In an earlier analysis of around 540 of the donors, high-throughput TCR beta sequencing was used to judge whether each TCR beta V gene segment behaved as functional or pseudogenic. Donor age, sex, ethnicity and CMV serostatus were collected together with the repertoire data. Genome-wide SNP genotypes for about 60% of the roughly 670 donors were used in a later genetic analysis, which treated that subset as a discovery cohort. All discovery cohort repertoires had been generated using a single sequencing platform. Class I and class II HLA loci were covered by the typing at four-digit resolution. Typing coverage differed by locus: A, B, C, DRB1 and DQB1 were typed in roughly 620-630 donors, DQA1 in 500 to 550, DPA1 in around 600, and DPB1 in roughly 470. Several DR-DQ haplotypes were handled as single units for association and clustering because linkage in the cohort was strong. Among about 400 genotyped donors of the cohort, an average of approximately 240,000 unique TCR beta nucleotide sequences was sequenced per donor, of which 15% to 20% were non-productive. Here is what the overall study found, with its caveats: In a later analysis, several top co-occurrence clusters were reported to appear linked to parvovirus B19, influenza, CMV and Epstein-Barr virus. In a later genetic analysis, a missense DCLRE1C variant was associated with V-gene and J-gene trimming of TCR beta chains, and the association was replicated in an independent cohort. Some IMGT-functional V segments, including TRBV6-2 and TRBV6-3, could not be told apart with the 87-base-pair reads, so those segments were excluded. A few of the identified cytomegalovirus-associated TCR beta chains were confirmed in vitro to be specific for cytomegalovirus antigens. The study gave a list of some 150 TCR beta chains associated with cytomegalovirus. The presence/absence analyses assumed that sequencing depth was roughly uniform across donors, and that assumption may not be true. Assigning TCR associations to individual alleles was difficult when HLA alleles, especially DR and DQ, strongly co-occurred. A further reported finding was that TCR beta sequences accurately predicted the HLA-A and HLA-B alleles for most subjects in the first cohort. An earlier analysis of around 500 of the donors showed that most TCR beta V segments appeared in productive rearrangements either about 87% or about 30% of the time, which broadly matched IMGT annotations. Most CMV-associated TCR beta chains appeared to be HLA-restricted in a later analysis, and the HLA associations seemed to be driven largely by CMV exposure. The earlier analysis of approximately 540 of the donors excluded seventeen rarely observed V segments, including chromosome 9 orphons, because counts were too low. In a later analysis, the rate of TCR association differed among HLA loci, with DRB1 alleles having the most associated TCRs and HLA-C alleles having the fewest. In a later analysis, HLA-associated TCR beta chains were found to be more clonally expanded and to have lower generation probabilities than equally common non-associated chains. Linkage disequilibrium might explain the correlated functional status among segregating V segments, but an unknown experimental factor could not be ruled out. The classifier was reported to diagnose cytomegalovirus status with high specificity and sensitivity in both the original cohort and the validation cohort. The authors suggested that the approach could potentially be extended to other disease states and immunological phenotypes. Because some donors lacked HLA typing at each locus, the association tests relied only on the typed subset. Most TCR sequences were observed very rarely across donors, whereas some public TCRs were present in many individuals. The cohort was sequenced for TCR beta chains only, and without alpha or paired-chain data the features that could be detected were limited. The sequencing pipeline was judged likely to have produced a cluster of highly shared sequence variants as a technical artifact. At a false discovery rate of 0.05, a later analysis linked 15,000 to 20,000 TCR beta sequences to specific HLA alleles. In a later genetic analysis, fewer N-insertions in productive TCRs were reported among donors in an Asian-associated ancestry cluster than the roughly 700-donor mean. The only immune exposure information available for the cohort was CMV serostatus.

Libraries were made using the immunoSEQ multiplex PCR assay. The multiplex PCR relied on a mix of 60 forward primers for TCR Vbeta segments and 13 reverse primers for TCR Jbeta segments. The CDR3 region of rearranged TCR beta genes was amplified from genomic DNA by a multiplex PCR assay. The amplified TCR beta libraries were sequenced on the Illumina HiSeq System as 87-base-pair reads. Processing in the source paper ran as follows. A later analysis tallied 75 million to 95 million unique TCR beta chains across the 700 or so repertoires, and some 12 million of those chains were shared by two or more donors. Raw reads were error-corrected and collapsed into unique sequences by a nearest-neighbor algorithm in which closely related sequences were merged to remove PCR and sequencing errors. CDR3 sequences were aligned to IMGT reference sequences to assign V, D and J gene segments. For a sequence to be retained, a match of at least six nucleotides was required to both a V gene segment and a J gene segment. A rearrangement was called productive if the CDR3 had no stop codons and remained in frame with V and J, and every other rearrangement was called non-productive. CDR3 was defined according to IMGT convention as the region running from the second conserved V-encoded cysteine to the conserved J-encoded phenylalanine. In an earlier analysis of around 570 of the donors, sequences lacking an unambiguous match to a single V gene segment were excluded. An earlier analysis of almost 600 of the donors classified V segments as functional when productive rearrangements were above 56.7% and as segregating when the standard deviation between donors was above 5%. A statistical classification framework was developed to diagnose cytomegalovirus status using the catalog of TCR beta chain sequences. In a later analysis, TCR nucleotide sequences were compared against IMGT/GENE-DB human TR gene sequences so that V and J genes could be assigned. The TCRdist pipeline was used in a later analysis to assign CDR3 sequences and most-parsimonious VDJ recombination scenarios. In a later analysis, each TCR beta chain was defined by its CDR3 amino acid sequence together with its V-gene family, and reads lacking a unique V-gene family were excluded. A later analysis removed 600 or so highly shared, low-generation-probability nucleotide sequences to deal with suspected cross-contamination and a sequencing artifact. For each public chain, a later analysis derived a clonal expansion index from normalized ranks of inferred template counts within each repertoire. In a later analysis, generation probabilities were computed with a VDJ recombination model fitted to out-of-frame rearrangements, and the resulting probabilities were checked against IGoR. In a later analysis, TCR-TCR, TCR-HLA and TCR-CMV co-occurrence was scored with hypergeometric tests, and a repertoire-size bias correction was applied to TCR pairs. In a later analysis, false discovery rates were estimated by permuting HLA or CMV assignments 20 times. In a later analysis, co-occurring TCRs were grouped with DBSCAN, and TCRdist sequence similarity was added when clustering was performed within HLA-allele-positive subsets. Repertoires with fewer than 30,000 or more than 120,000 public chains, plus five repertoires with anomalous nucleotide sharing, were excluded from co-occurrence clustering. TCRdb limited this immuneACCESS table to in-frame rearrangements with V and J called. A share of clones is missing; checked studies link under half to unresolved V genes, and the rest is unexplained. That table is the source of V, J and clone size, and D and trimming were worked out from the DNA. The sample contains 100,000 to 150,000 clones, about 80% of them found a single time. Approximately 2.8% of the sample comes from the top ten.

Comment on this clone: Its antigen has not been determined. No quality values exist for individual bases; no much larger clone is one base distant.

The CDR3 numbers 14 residues from cysteine through phenylalanine. Only the CDR3 DNA stays, 42 bases, in frame from base 1. Relative to germline, V is missing 5 bases and J is missing 6 bases, with 4 bases of the junction outside any gene match. From the germline V gene, CDR1 is SGHRS and CDR2 is YFSETQ. The cohort consisted of fewer than 700 healthy bone marrow donors. Cohort members were all nominally healthy when sampled, although unrecorded immune exposures were likely present. The donor tested CMV seronegative, placing the donor among the roughly 350 seronegative members of the cohort. A peripheral blood sample was collected from each donor, and TCR beta sequencing was performed on peripheral blood mononuclear cells. Genomic DNA extraction from the blood cell samples was performed with the Qiagen DNeasy Blood Extraction Kit.

The sequence joins TRBV5-1 to TRBJ2-1, with 11 middle bases fitting TRBD2. This TCR derives from a boy between 2 and 10 years old in good health and CMV-seronegative. Sequencing was carried out using PBMCs. Here the CDR3 is given as CASRGSGRVNEQFF. The sequenced DNA is TGCGCCAGCAGAGGTAGCGGGAGGGTCAATGAGCAGTTCTTC. When the CDR3 is completed using the reference TRBV5-1 and TRBJ2-1 genes on either side, the full variable domain is KAGVTQTPRYLIKTRGQQVTLSCSPISGHRSVSWYQQTPGQGLQFLFEYFSETQRNKGNFPGRFSGRQFSNSRSEMNVSTLELGDSALYLCASRGSGRVNEQFFGPGTRLTVL.